One and the same sample provided the 23 T cell receptor beta chains below, sequenced in a study of T cells after yellow fever vaccination. TCRdb used MiXCR to reprocess the 5' RACE reads, holding one entry per CDR3 protein. The sample comprises some 350,000 distinct CDR3 sequences, approximately 9% of which are singletons, and over 15% rests with the top ten. The source was PBMCs, collected on the day of the first yellow fever vaccination. All receptors come from a young man who received the YFV17D yellow fever vaccine.

The chain recombines TRBV7-8 with TRBJ2-7, with a tentative D call TRBD1 (6 bases). CDR1 is SGHVS and CDR2 is FQNEAQ in the germline V gene. This CDR3 spans 15 amino acids. V was trimmed by 10 bases and J by 1 base, leaving 20 bases between them. CDR3 amino acids: CAIQKGVGRSYEQYV. The CDR3 bases are TGTGCCATCCAAAAGGGGGTTGGAAGGTCCTACGAGCAGTACGTC.

This clonotype showed up just a few times. J is TRBJ1-1 and V is TRBV7-2; the D is unclear. Germline CDR1 and CDR2: SGHTA and FQGNSA. This CDR3 is built from 12 residues. V lost 2 bases, J lost 3 bases, and 4 bases lay in between. Written as DNA, the CDR3 is TGTGCCAGCAGCTTACAGCACACTGAAGCTTTCTTT. Protein sequence: CASSLQHTEAFF.

The table lists this clonotype with a few counts. The chain joins TRBV7-8 to TRBJ1-1; 11 bases fit TRBD1. From germline, CDR1 is SGHVS and CDR2 FQNEAQ. J lost 5 bases, V lost 2 bases, and 10 bases had no gene match. The CDR3 is made up of 17 amino acids. CDR3 region: CASSLWDRGILGTEAFF. The DNA of the CDR3 is TGTGCCAGCAGCTTATGGGACAGGGGGATTTTAGGGACTGAAGCTTTCTTT.

This clonotype was seen a handful of times. V and J are TRBV28 and TRBJ2-7; no reliable D call. This CDR3 contains 13 residues. Trimming shortened V by 3 bases and J by 0 bases, and 6 bases separated the two germline ends. The V gene's germline CDR1 is MDHEN and CDR2 SYDVKM. CDR3 sequence (DNA): TGTGCCAGCAGTTTGTGGCGCTCCTACGAGCAGTACGTC. Amino acid sequence: CASSLWRSYEQYV.

The chain is built from TRBV20-1 and TRBJ2-5, with D possibly being TRBD2 (7 bases). CDR3 length: 15 residues. The germline V and J ends were trimmed by 5 bases and 2 bases, with 18 bases remaining between them. Per the germline V gene, CDR1 is DFQATT and CDR2 is SNEGSKA (reference sequence). The CDR3 loop is CSALPGGAVQETQYF. The CDR3 bases are TGCAGTGCTCTTCCTGGGGGGGCTGTGCAAGAGACCCAGTACTTC.

This clonotype was recorded a few times. CDR3 amino acids: CASSLEDRPQETQYF. The DNA for the CDR3 is TGTGCCAGCAGCTTAGAGGACAGGCCGCAAGAGACCCAGTACTTC. V is TRBV7-7 and J is TRBJ2-5; 7 bases are a match to TRBD1. J lost 2 bases, V lost 1 base, and 4 bases had no gene match. CDR3 length equals 15 residues. The V gene's germline CDR1 is SSHAT and CDR2 FNYEAQ (reference sequence).

This clonotype showed up just a few times. The CDR3 DNA follows: TGCAGTGCTATAGGAATCCGGGACGGCAACAATCAGCCCCAGCATTTT. Translation gives CSAIGIRDGNNQPQHF. This chain connects TRBV20-1 to TRBJ1-5, with D tentatively TRBD1 (5 bases). V was trimmed by 4 bases and J by 3 bases, leaving 19 bases between them. The CDR3 is made up of 16 amino acids. Germline CDR1 reads DFQATT; CDR2 reads SNEGSKA (reference sequence).

This clonotype was seen a few times. The V and J genes are TRBV4-2 and TRBJ1-4; D not resolved. The CDR3 contains 16 residues. The V gene lost 4 bases and the J gene lost 3 bases, with 15 bases spanning the gap. CDR1 is LGHNA, CDR2 YNFKEQ, per germline. The CDR3 loop reads CASSPIGRTSNEKLFF. The CDR3 nucleotides are TGTGCCAGCAGCCCGATAGGGAGGACGTCTAATGAAAAACTGTTTTTT.

The V gene is TRBV29-1, the J gene TRBJ2-7, with 7 bases identical to TRBD1. Per the germline V gene, CDR1 is SQVTM and CDR2 is ANQGSEA. V gave up 1 base and J gave up 5 bases; unmatched junction bases: 11. This CDR3 is built from 15 residues. CDR3 amino acids: CSVEGGRGREDEQYF. DNA of the CDR3: TGCAGCGTTGAAGGGGGTAGGGGGCGCGAGGACGAGCAGTACTTC.

This clonotype appeared a few times. The V call is TRBV11-2, the J call TRBJ1-2; D is unresolved. V dropped 4 bases and J dropped 7 bases, with 10 bases sitting between them. CDR1 and CDR2 (germline): SGHAT, FQNNGV. The CDR3 loop spans 12 amino acids. The CDR3 DNA sequence: TGTGCCAGCAGCTCCGTCTTATCTGGCTACACCTTC. Its protein product is CASSSVLSGYTF.

This clonotype has only a few counts. J is TRBJ1-2 and V is TRBV3-1, with D unresolved. Germline CDR1 LGHDT, CDR2 YNNKEL (reference sequence). The CDR3 totals 11 residues. V dropped 3 bases and J dropped 8 bases, with 7 bases sitting between them. Written as DNA, the CDR3 is TGTGCCAGCAGCCAGCAAGGGGGCTACACCTTC. Translated: CASSQQGGYTF.

The gene calls are TRBV12-3 or TRBV12-4 and TRBJ1-4; D is unresolved. CDR3 length equals 13 residues. The ends were cut back, 1 base at V and 8 bases at J, with 8 bases in the middle. The CDR3 protein is CASSLVHKEKLFF. CDR3 sequence (DNA): TGTGCCAGCAGTTTAGTACATAAGGAAAAACTGTTTTTT.

The chain carries TRBV7-8 and TRBJ1-4, with D possibly matching TRBD1 (5 bases). CDR3 length: 16 amino acids. Trimming took 5 bases from V and 2 from J, leaving 15 bases between them. The germline CDR1 and CDR2 sequences are SGHVS and FQNEAQ. CDR3 sequence reads: CASSVLGLRTNEKLFF. Written as DNA, the CDR3 is TGTGCCAGCAGCGTATTGGGGCTTCGCACTAATGAAAAACTGTTTTTT.

The DNA of the CDR3 is TGCAGCTCCTACCGGGACAGGGGAACGGGTAGTAATCAGCCCCAGCATTTT. The encoded protein is CSSYRDRGTGSNQPQHF. The V call is TRBV29-1, the J call TRBJ1-5; TRBD1 agrees at 10 bases. CDR3 length equals 17 residues. Germline CDR1 SQVTM, CDR2 ANQGSEA. Germline trimming cut 8 bases from V and 4 bases from J; bases unmatched to any gene: 17. Combining the CDR3 with reference TRBV29-1 and TRBJ1-5 gives the whole variable domain SAVISQKPSRDICQRGTSLTIQCQVDSQVTMMFWYRQQPGQSLTLIATANQGSEATYESGFVIDKFPISRPNLTFSTLTVSNMSPEDSSIYLCSSYRDRGTGSNQPQHFGDGTRLSIL.

This rearrangement joins TRBV4-3 to TRBJ2-1; no reliable D call. Germline assignment: CDR1 LGHNA and CDR2 YSLEER. With 0 bases removed from V and 4 bases from J, the gap between germline ends came to 7 bases. There are 14 residues in the CDR3. The CDR3 DNA is TGCGCCAGCAGCCAAGAGCCCAGTTACAATGAGCAGTTCTTC. Amino acids: CASSQEPSYNEQFF.

Only a few counts were recorded for this clonotype. The J gene is TRBJ2-5, the V gene TRBV7-2; 9 bases are a match to TRBD2. The CDR3 spans 17 residues. Unmatched junction bases numbered 13, after V lost 2 bases and J lost 6 bases. Germline CDR1 and CDR2: SGHTA and FQGNSA. The CDR3 is CASSLTRWRGGQQTQYF. In DNA, the CDR3 is TGTGCCAGCAGCTTAACCAGATGGCGGGGGGGCCAGCAGACCCAGTACTTC.

This clonotype was recorded at least ten times. This chain uses TRBV3-1 with TRBJ2-3; D not resolved. CDR1 is LGHDT, CDR2 YNNKEL, per germline (reference sequence). With 4 bases removed from V and 6 bases from J, the gap between germline ends came to 8 bases. The CDR3 spans 12 residues. The CDR3 reads CASSRAGDTQYF. The CDR3 DNA sequence: TGTGCCAGCAGCCGTGCCGGTGATACGCAGTATTTT.

This sequence joins TRBV18 and TRBJ2-5; a weak D match, TRBD2 (6 bases). V lost 3 bases and J lost 6, with 20 bases in between. The CDR3 contains 16 residues. Germline V gene data show CDR1 as KGHSH and CDR2 as LQKENI. The DNA for the CDR3 is TGTGCCAGCTCACCTCCCCCTGGTGTGGGGGGACAGACCCAGTACTTC. Encoded protein: CASSPPPGVGGQTQYF.

This chain links TRBV7-3 with TRBJ2-3; 10 positions match TRBD2. Germline V gene sequence: CDR1 SGHTA, CDR2 FQGTGA. The CDR3 consists of 15 residues. V lost 2 bases and J lost 4; bases outside the gene matches: 3. Written as DNA, the CDR3 is TGTGCCAGCAGCTTACGCGGACTAGCGGCAGATACGCAGTATTTT. It encodes CASSLRGLAADTQYF.

Points on this clonotype: This could be a read error, since a much larger clone is one nucleotide away. This chain links TRBV10-3 with TRBJ2-5, with a tentative D call TRBD2 (6 bases). This CDR3 is built from 14 residues. Germline V gene lookup returns CDR1 ENHRY and CDR2 SYGVKD. The CDR3 sequence is CAIRDGSAQETQNF. The CDR3 nucleotides are TGTGCCATCAGGGACGGGAGCGCCCAAGAGACCCAGAACTTC.

This sequence joins TRBV6-1 and TRBJ2-1; D possibly matches TRBD1 or TRBD2 (7 bases each). The germline V gene has CDR1 MNHNS and CDR2 SASEGT. This CDR3 comprises 16 residues. Trimming stripped 5 bases from V and 7 bases from J, with 21 bases between. CDR3 sequence: CASSPLLAGGGNEQFF. The CDR3 DNA follows: TGTGCCAGCAGTCCTCTTCTGGCAGGGGGAGGGAATGAGCAGTTCTTC.

The V and J genes are TRBV5-4 and TRBJ2-3, with D possibly TRBD2 on 6 matching bases. Germline CDR1 reads SGHNT; CDR2 reads YYREEE (reference sequence). The V end was cut by 3 bases, the J end by 10 bases, with 21 bases between. This CDR3 has 15 residues. The CDR3 sequence is CASSWGGAGTQSQYF. The DNA of the CDR3 is TGTGCCAGCAGCTGGGGCGGTGCGGGGACCCAATCGCAGTATTTT.

This chain links TRBV7-9 with TRBJ2-3, with 7 bases identical to TRBD1. Trimming removed 5 bases from V and 2 bases from J; junction bases left unmatched: 10. The length of the CDR3 is 16 residues. CDR1 SEHNR and CDR2 FQNEAQ come from the germline V gene (reference sequence). CDR3 region: CASSERPGQNTDTQYF. The CDR3 region has the DNA TGTGCCAGCAGCGAGAGACCGGGACAGAACACAGATACGCAGTATTTT. Full variable domain (rest looked up from reference TRBV7-9 and TRBJ2-3): DTGVSQNPRHKITKRGQNVTFRCDPISEHNRLYWYRQTLGQGPEFLTYFQNEAQLEKSRLLSDRFSAERPKGSFSTLEIQRTEQGDSAMYLCASSERPGQNTDTQYFGPGTRLTVL.